This T cell receptor beta chain was found in a study of T-cell reconstitution after alpha-beta-depleted transplantation in children. General study results and limits: One year post-transplant, T-cell counts and diversity were largely derived from T cells produced anew. Reported findings indicate that, about two months after transplant, alpha-beta T cells came from several hundred expanded clones, which were derived from non-depleted graft cells. Several patients had high TCRbeta diversity at day 60; it came from surviving recipient T cells and thymic progenitors.

CDR1 is DFQATT, CDR2 SNEGSKA, per germline (reference sequence). This CDR3 comprises 15 residues. V gave up 3 bases and J gave up 1 base, with 13 bases separating them. In its sample, this clonotype was seen a few times. Antigen unknown. TCRbeta library construction was performed incorporating unique molecular identifiers. TCRdb called the PCR reads again in MiXCR, with one record for every CDR3 protein. Seen here are about 600,000 distinct CDR3 sequences, roughly 23% observed once, and the top ten hold roughly 14%. The sample here was PBMCs, mostly from graft donor cells, taken 360 days after TCRalphabeta/CD19-depleted stem cell transplant. This TCR came from a boy under three years old who had a stem cell transplant for acute myeloid leukemia, so the T cells may come from the graft donor. The chain links TRBV20-1 to TRBJ2-1; tentative D call: TRBD2 (6 bases). CDR3 in amino acids: CSASSRGISYNEQFF. In DNA form, the CDR3 reads TGCAGTGCTAGTAGCCGGGGGATATCCTACAATGAGCAGTTCTTC.